This record looks at one T cell receptor beta chain sequence and its context. The data stem from a study of CD8+CD57+ T cells in acquired aplastic anemia. TCR beta VDJ and CDR3 profiles were obtained from a genomic DNA template. TCRdb passed the reads through MiXCR, listing each CDR3 protein once. The table lists around 170,000 distinct CDR3 sequences, roughly 63% of them singletons, with less than 55% in the top ten. The specimen was sorted CD4+, CD8+, or CD8+CD57+ T cells (not recorded which) from PBMCs. The receptor was isolated from a human donor in good health.

This CDR3 reads CASSTGTSLSEQYF. The CDR3 DNA is TGTGCCAGCAGTACCGGGACTAGTCTTTCCGAGCAGTACTTC. The J gene is TRBJ2-7, the V gene TRBV6-4; 8 positions agree with TRBD2. Germline CDR1 MRHNA, CDR2 SNTAGT. The CDR3 totals 14 residues. V shed 5 bases and J 6 bases; nucleotides not matched to a gene: 9.